This T cell receptor (beta chain) was identified in a study of technical replicates of blood from several donors. Profiling relied on immunoSEQ multiplex PCR, and the TCRdb table lists in-frame clones only, not all of them. The sample yields about 100,000 clones, approximately 95% seen once. With 1 base removed from V and 5 bases from J, the gap between germline ends came to 20 bases. CDR1 is PRHDT and CDR2 is FYEKMQ in the germline V gene (reference sequence). CDR3 length: 17 amino acids. The V gene is TRBV13, the J gene TRBJ2-5, with a possible D match to TRBD1 (6 bases). The TCR originated in a human donor in good health. Sequencing was done on a sample of T cells isolated from PBMCs. CDR3 in DNA: TGTGCCAGCAGCTTAGCATTTGCCAGGGGTGGCGGGGAGACCCAGTACTTC. It translates to CASSLAFARGGGETQYF. Full variable domain (missing parts from reference TRBV13 and TRBJ2-5): AAGVIQSPRHLIKEKRETATLKCYPIPRHDTVYWYQQGPGQDPQFLISFYEKMQSDKGSIPDRFSAQQFSDYHSELNMSSLELGDSALYFCASSLAFARGGGETQYFGPGTRLLVL.